This entry describes one T cell receptor (beta chain). The data stem from a study of blood T cell repertoires in COVID-19. The wider study: Italy, Spain and the United States were the sources of the convalescent and acute COVID-19 samples. T cells, B-cell-depleted T cells, or PBMCs provided the cDNA or gDNA that served as material.

J lost 4 bases, V lost 6 bases, and 6 bases had no gene match. Germline assignment: CDR1 LNHDA and CDR2 SQIVND (reference sequence). This CDR3 has 14 residues. Per the study methods: For nucleated cells, counts were estimated from reference gene primer amplification. Using immunoSEQ multiplex PCR, the repertoire was profiled, and TCRdb retains in-frame clones only, with some absent. Clone size and the V and J calls come from that table; the DNA yielded D and trimming. The sample holds approximately 81,000 clones, 90% to 95% seen once. The rearrangement uses TRBV19 and TRBJ2-5; 9 bases align to TRBD1. The clonotype originates from a woman aged 45-65 years in a cohort sampled during active COVID-19. Material for sequencing was peripheral blood. Here the CDR3 reads CASSETGGGETQYF. The CDR3 coding sequence is TGTGCCAGTAGCGAGACAGGGGGGGGAGAGACCCAGTACTTC.